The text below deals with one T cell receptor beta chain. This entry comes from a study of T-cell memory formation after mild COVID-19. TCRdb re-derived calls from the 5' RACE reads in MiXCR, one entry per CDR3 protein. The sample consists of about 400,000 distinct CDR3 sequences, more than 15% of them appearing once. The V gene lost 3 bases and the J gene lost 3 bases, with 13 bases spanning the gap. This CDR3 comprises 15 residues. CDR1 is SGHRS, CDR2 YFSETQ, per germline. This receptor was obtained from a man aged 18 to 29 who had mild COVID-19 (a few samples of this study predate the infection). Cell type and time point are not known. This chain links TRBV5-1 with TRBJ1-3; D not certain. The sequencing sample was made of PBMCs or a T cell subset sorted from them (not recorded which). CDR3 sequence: CASSYDNSGGNTIYF. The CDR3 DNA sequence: TGCGCCAGCAGCTATGACAATTCCGGTGGAAACACCATATATTTT. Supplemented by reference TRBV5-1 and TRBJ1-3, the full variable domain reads KAGVTQTPRYLIKTRGQQVTLSCSPISGHRSVSWYQQTPGQGLQFLFEYFSETQRNKGNFPGRFSGRQFSNSRSEMNVSTLELGDSALYLCASSYDNSGGNTIYFGEGSWLTVV.